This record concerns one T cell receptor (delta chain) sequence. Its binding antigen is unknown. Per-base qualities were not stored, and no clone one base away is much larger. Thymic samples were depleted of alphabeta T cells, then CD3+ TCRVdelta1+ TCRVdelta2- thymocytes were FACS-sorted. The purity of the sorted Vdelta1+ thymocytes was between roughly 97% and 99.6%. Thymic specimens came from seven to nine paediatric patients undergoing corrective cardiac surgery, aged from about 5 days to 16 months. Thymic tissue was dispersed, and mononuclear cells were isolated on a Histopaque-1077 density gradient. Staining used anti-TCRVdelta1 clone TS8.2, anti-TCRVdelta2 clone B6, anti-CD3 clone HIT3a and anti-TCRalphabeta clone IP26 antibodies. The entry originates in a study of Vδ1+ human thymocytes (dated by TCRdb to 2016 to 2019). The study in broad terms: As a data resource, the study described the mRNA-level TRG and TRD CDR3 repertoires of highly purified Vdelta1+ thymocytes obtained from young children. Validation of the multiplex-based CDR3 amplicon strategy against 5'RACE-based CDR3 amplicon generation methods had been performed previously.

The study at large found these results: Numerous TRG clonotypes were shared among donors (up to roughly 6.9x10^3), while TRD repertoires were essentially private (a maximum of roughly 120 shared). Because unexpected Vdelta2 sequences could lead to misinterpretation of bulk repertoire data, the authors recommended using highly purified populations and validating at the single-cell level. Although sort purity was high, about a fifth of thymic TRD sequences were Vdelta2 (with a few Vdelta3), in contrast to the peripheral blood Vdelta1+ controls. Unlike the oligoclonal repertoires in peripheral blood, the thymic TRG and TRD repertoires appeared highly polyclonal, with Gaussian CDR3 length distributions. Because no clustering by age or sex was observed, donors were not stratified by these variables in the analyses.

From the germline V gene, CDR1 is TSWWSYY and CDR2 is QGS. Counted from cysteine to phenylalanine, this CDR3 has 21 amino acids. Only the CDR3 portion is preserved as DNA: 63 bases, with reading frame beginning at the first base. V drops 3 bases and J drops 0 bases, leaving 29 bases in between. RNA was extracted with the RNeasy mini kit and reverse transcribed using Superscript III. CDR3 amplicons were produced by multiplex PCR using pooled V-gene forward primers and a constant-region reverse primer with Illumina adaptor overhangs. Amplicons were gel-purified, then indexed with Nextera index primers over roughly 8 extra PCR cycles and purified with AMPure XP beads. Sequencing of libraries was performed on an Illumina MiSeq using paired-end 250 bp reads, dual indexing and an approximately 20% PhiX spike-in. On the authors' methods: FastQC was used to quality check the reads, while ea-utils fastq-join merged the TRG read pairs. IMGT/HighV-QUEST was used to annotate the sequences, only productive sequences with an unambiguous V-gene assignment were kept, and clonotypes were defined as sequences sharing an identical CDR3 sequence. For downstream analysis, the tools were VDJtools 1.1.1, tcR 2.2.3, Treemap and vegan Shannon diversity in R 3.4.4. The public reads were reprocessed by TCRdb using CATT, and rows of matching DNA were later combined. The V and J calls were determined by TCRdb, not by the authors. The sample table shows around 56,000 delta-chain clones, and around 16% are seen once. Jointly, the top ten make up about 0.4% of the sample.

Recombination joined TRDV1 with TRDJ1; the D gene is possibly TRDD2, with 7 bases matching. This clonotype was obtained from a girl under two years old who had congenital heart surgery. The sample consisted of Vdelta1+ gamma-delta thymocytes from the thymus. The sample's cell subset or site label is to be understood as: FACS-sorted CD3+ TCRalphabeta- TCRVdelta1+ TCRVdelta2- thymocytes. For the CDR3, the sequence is CALGDPDPRSFLGTDTDKLIF. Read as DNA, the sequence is TGTGCTCTTGGGGATCCCGACCCCCGTTCCTTCCTGGGGACAGACACCGATAAACTCATCTTT.